This passage covers 13 T cell receptor beta chains from one sample sequenced in a study of identical twins. TCRdb used MiXCR to reprocess the 5' RACE reads, holding one entry per CDR3 protein. This sample has roughly 1,500,000 distinct CDR3 sequences; about 31% occur once, and the top ten carry more than 0.25%. Sequencing was performed on cord blood. All receptors come from a newborn girl in good health.

This chain joins TRBV7-2 and TRBJ1-2; no reliable D call. The CDR3 length is 14 residues. CDR1 SGHTA and CDR2 FQGNSA come from the germline V gene. V gave up 8 bases and J gave up 5 bases, with 18 bases separating them. CDR3 nucleotides: TGTGCCAGCTCCGTGAGACCTCAACCTTATGGCTACACCTTC. This translates into CASSVRPQPYGYTF.

In the case of this clonotype: This may be a read error, as it is one base from a much larger clone. The rearrangement joins TRBV11-2 to TRBJ1-2; no clear D gene. This CDR3 comprises 15 residues. V lost 0 bases and J lost 0, with 8 bases in between. The germline V gene encodes CDR1 SGHAT and CDR2 FQNNGV. The DNA of the CDR3 is TGTGCCAGCAGCTTAGAGCTAGCCCCTAACTATGGCTACACCTTC. It specifies CASSLELAPNYGYTF.

The chain uses TRBV27 and TRBJ2-1; TRBD2 is a possible D gene (6 bases). There are 14 residues in the CDR3. The germline V gene has CDR1 MNHEY and CDR2 SMNVEV (reference sequence). The ends were cut back, 5 bases at V and 7 bases at J, with 15 bases in the middle. The CDR3 sequence: CASSPMVAGNEQFF. The CDR3 coding sequence is TGTGCCAGCAGTCCCATGGTTGCGGGGAATGAGCAGTTCTTC.

With regard to this clonotype: This clone may be a read error of a much larger clone one base away. The chain uses TRBV7-9 and TRBJ1-2, with no clear D. Germline assignment: CDR1 SEHNR and CDR2 FQNEAQ (reference sequence). The CDR3 has 14 amino acids. CDR3 loop: CAGSIGRITYGYTF. CDR3 in DNA: TGTGCCGGCAGCATCGGACGGATTACTTATGGCTACACCTTC.

This clonotype was counted a few times. The chain combines TRBV20-1 with TRBJ2-7; possible D gene TRBD2, 5 bases. Germline assignment: CDR1 DFQATT and CDR2 SNEGSKA (reference sequence). CDR3 size: 16 residues. Trimming cost V 3 bases and J 0 bases, with 18 bases left between them. The CDR3 DNA sequence: TGCAGTGCTAGTTGGAGAGCAACGGGGAGCTCCTACGAGCAGTACTTC. This sequence encodes CSASWRATGSSYEQYF.

This clonotype appeared a few times. The genes are TRBV7-2 and TRBJ2-1, with 10 bases identical to TRBD2. Germline CDR1 SGHTA, CDR2 FQGNSA. The CDR3 totals 16 residues. V dropped 7 bases and J dropped 4; count of bases not matched to a gene: 10. The DNA of the CDR3 is TGTGCCAGCACTCCCACGATAGCGGGGGGATACAATGAGCAGTTCTTC. It yields the protein CASTPTIAGGYNEQFF.

This sequence joins TRBV4-2 and TRBJ2-3; D might be TRBD1 or TRBD2, each matching 6 bases. The V end was cut by 0 bases, the J end by 1 base, with 14 bases between. Germline V gives CDR1 LGHNA, CDR2 YNFKEQ. The CDR3 runs 17 residues. The chain's CDR3 is CASSQEGGTAGTDTQYF. CDR3 sequence (DNA): TGTGCCAGCAGCCAAGAAGGGGGGACCGCCGGCACAGATACGCAGTATTTT.

The chain has TRBV4-1 and TRBJ1-1; no clear D. The CDR3 runs to 16 residues. Germline CDR1 is MGHRA and CDR2 is YSYEKL. Trimming left V 4 bases short and J 0 bases short, with 15 bases between. The CDR3 loop is CASSLLGVFMNTEAFF. The CDR3 DNA follows: TGCGCCAGCAGCCTGCTCGGGGTCTTCATGAACACTGAAGCTTTCTTT.

This clonotype has just one count. The rearrangement joins TRBV20-1 to TRBJ2-7, with 12 bases identical to TRBD1. The ends lost 0 bases at V and 6 bases at J; junction bases unmatched: 6. The CDR3 covers 15 residues. CDR1 and CDR2 (germline): DFQATT, SNEGSKA (reference sequence). The DNA of the CDR3 is TGCAGTGCTAGAGAAAGGGGGACAGGGGGCCTCGAGCAGTACTTC. Translated: CSARERGTGGLEQYF.

This clonotype has a handful of counts. The genes are TRBV21-1 and TRBJ1-1; the D call of TRBD1 is as the table states it, not checked on the DNA. TRBV21-1 is listed as a pseudogene. This CDR3 is built from 16 residues. The CDR3 here is CASSPHRENKNTEAFF. CDR3 sequence (DNA): TGTGCCAGCAGCCCCCACAGGGAAAATAAGAACACTGAAGCTTTCTTT.

A remark on this clonotype: This may be a read error: a much more frequent sequence differs by one nucleotide. The rearrangement uses TRBV7-2 and TRBJ2-3; the D is unclear. The CDR3 runs 11 residues. The germline V gene has CDR1 SGHTA and CDR2 FQGNSA. The CDR3 region is CAGSLINTQYF. In DNA, the CDR3 is TGTGCCGGCAGCTTAATTAACACGCAGTATTTT.

The rearrangement links TRBV4-2 to TRBJ2-1, with TRBD2 matching over 12 bases. The CDR3 totals 17 residues. CDR1 and CDR2 (germline): LGHNA, YNFKEQ. Unmatched junction bases numbered 7, after V lost 1 base and J lost 6 bases. This CDR3 reads CASSQGSLAGGLNEQFF. For the CDR3, the DNA is TGTGCCAGCAGCCAAGGAAGTCTAGCGGGGGGGCTCAATGAGCAGTTCTTC.

The V call is TRBV24-1, the J call TRBJ2-4; D unresolved. The CDR3 has 13 residues. Germline V gene lookup returns CDR1 KGHDR and CDR2 SFDVKD. The germline V and J ends were trimmed by 5 bases and 0 bases, with 4 bases remaining between them. CDR3 residues: CATSGPAKNIQYF. CDR3 DNA: TGTGCCACCAGTGGTCCAGCCAAAAACATTCAGTACTTC.